This record concerns one T cell receptor (beta chain) sequence. These data are taken from a study of CD8 T cells in Susac syndrome. RNA in amounts of roughly 0.45 to 1 ug was reverse transcribed with random hexamers. Multiplex PCR with immunoSEQ amplified the TCR beta CDR3 across 54 Vbeta and 13 Jbeta. TCRdb recomputed calls from the immunoSEQ multiplex PCR reads with MiXCR, one row per CDR3 protein. The sample has over 120,000 distinct CDR3 sequences; roughly 94% are singletons. The CDR3 is 16 amino acids. The germline CDR1 and CDR2 sequences are KGHSH and LQKENI. V gave up 8 bases and J gave up 0 bases, with 17 bases separating them.

What was sequenced was CD4+ T cells from PBMCs. The source of this sequence is a human donor in good health. V gene TRBV18 combines with J gene TRBJ1-3; D call uncertain. CDR3 amino acids: CASTTKVRSSGNTIYF. The CDR3 coding sequence is TGTGCCAGCACGACGAAGGTTCGGAGCTCTGGAAACACCATATATTTT. The full variable domain, its missing parts supplied by reference TRBV18 and TRBJ1-3, is NAGVMQNPRHLVRRRGQEARLRCSPMKGHSHVYWYRQLPEEGLKFMVYLQKENIIDESGMPKERFSAEFPKEGPSILRIQQVVRGDSAAYFCASTTKVRSSGNTIYFGEGSWLTVV.